This T cell receptor beta chain was identified in a study of control samples from healthy donors and cancer patients. The table came from immunoSEQ multiplex PCR; TCRdb's copy has only in-frame clones and leaves some out. The profile shows about 410,000 clones, approximately 90% of them singletons. CDR1 and CDR2 from the germline V gene are SGDLS and YYNGEE. V lost 7 bases to trimming and J lost 7 bases, with 11 bases between them. The CDR3 is made up of 12 amino acids. Source material: PBMCs. The chain uses TRBV9 and TRBJ2-2, with D unresolved. The source is a middle-aged man with head and neck cancer. The CDR3 sequence: CASSGVGGELFF. CDR3 nucleotide sequence: TGTGCCAGCTCCGGCGTTGGCGGGGAGCTGTTTTTT.